A selection of T cell receptor beta chains follows, all from one sample in a study of shared T cell receptors in the human thymus. Here immunoSEQ multiplex PCR was the method, and the copy in TCRdb shows in-frame clones only, minus some. The sample lists hundreds of thousands of clones; roughly 90% were seen once. Another study also made use of these data, one on human thymus T cells.

Sequenced: thymocytes. These receptors originate from a boy in the first two years of life with a congenital heart defect. Both conserved end residues are trimmed from each CDR3.

CDR3 protein,V gene,J gene
ASSLYTGGDSTDTQY,TRBV23-1,TRBJ2-3
ASSYSTGPKNIQY,TRBV6-6,TRBJ2-4
ASSLGFRVYEQY,TRBV7-9,TRBJ2-7
ATSREGRGATGTGELF,TRBV15,TRBJ2-2
ASSRRGTGVCTGELF,TRBV7-3,TRBJ2-2
ASSGGGPLYNEQF,TRBV28,TRBJ2-1
ASSLYTPRTGCSYEQY,TRBV27,TRBJ2-7
ASSQGQRNTEAF,TRBV4-3,TRBJ1-1
ARGGDINEQF,TRBV2,TRBJ2-1
ASSETSAYYYEQY,TRBV25-1,TRBJ2-7
ASSLGRGPGELF,TRBV11-2,TRBJ2-2
ASSNMRGRNYEQY,TRBV6-5,TRBJ2-7
ASSPEGLAGLRGETQY,TRBV4-2,TRBJ2-5
ASSQAHREGYEQY,TRBV4-1,TRBJ2-7
AHEGGNTDTQY,TRBV5-5,TRBJ2-3
AWTRRVNYGYT,TRBV30,TRBJ1-2
ASSEYCREVDEETQY,TRBV25-1,TRBJ2-5
ASSTSGTDSSYEQY,TRBV21-1,NA
ASSTPGTYEQY,TRBV21-1,TRBJ2-7
ASSGDRIFMNTEAF,TRBV19,TRBJ1-1
ASSWGEKATNEQF,TRBV5-1,TRBJ2-1
AWIRPGQGAYEQY,TRBV30,TRBJ2-7
ASSFGRGTHEQY,TRBV28,TRBJ2-7
ASSLIFRDTIY,TRBV5-1,TRBJ1-3
ASRPLGLAGGGPLGEQY,TRBV27,TRBJ2-7
ASSLRKAGGPTDTQY,TRBV11-3,TRBJ2-3
ASSCEGYGYT,TRBV7-9,TRBJ1-2
AISEGRTIQAF,TRBV10-3,TRBJ1-1
ASSLLPPRGVTSYEQY,TRBV27,TRBJ2-7
ASSLCPTDNYEQY,TRBV5-1,TRBJ2-7
AISVTGLADNNEQF,TRBV10-3,TRBJ2-1
ASLRERSSYEQY,TRBV30,TRBJ2-7
ASSSRLGLDTEAF,TRBV7-9,TRBJ1-1
ASSHMKTSGRMWETQY,TRBV4-2,TRBJ2-5
AISGDYQIGARTDTQY,TRBV10-3,TRBJ2-3
ASTPGGLPKGKNIQY,TRBV23-1,TRBJ2-4
ASSLDNRPNEQF,TRBV11-3,TRBJ2-1
ASSFGGVQLF,TRBV5-1,TRBJ2-2
ASSLTRDQETQY,TRBV5-1,TRBJ2-5
ASSIKLCNYGYT,TRBV19,TRBJ1-2
ASSTTVEQY,TRBV7-2,TRBJ2-7
ASSLGQGPSYGYT,TRBV18,TRBJ1-2
ASSEEGTGGIGNEQF,TRBV6-1,TRBJ2-1
ASSFCRWSKPRRQPQH,TRBV28,TRBJ1-5
ASSLGGLAGGPGEQY,TRBV5-1,TRBJ2-7
ASSPGTGLARELF,TRBV5-1,TRBJ2-2
ASSAVEGGEAAF,TRBV9,TRBJ1-1
ASSSTGGPGNTIY,TRBV5-1,TRBJ1-3
ASSQGSQRELAKNIQY,TRBV4-2,TRBJ2-4